The clone carrying this T cell receptor (beta chain) was counted a single time. What it recognizes is unknown. Profiling relied on immunoSEQ multiplex PCR, and the TCRdb table lists in-frame clones only, not all of them. The table records fewer than 150,000 clones, approximately 91% of them present only once. Separation from the roughly 600-subject first cohort characterized the 120-subject validation cohort, to which the donors belonged. Per germline, CDR1 MDHEN and CDR2 SYDVKM. Trimming cost V 3 bases and J 8 bases, with 7 bases left between them. The length of the CDR3 is 11 residues. The data belong to a study of cytomegalovirus exposure and HLA in healthy donors. Regarding the study as a whole: Subsequent analysis showed first-cohort TCR clusters tending to co-occur in approximately 120 validation repertoires. Cytomegalovirus association was assigned to over 150 TCR beta chains. Rarity characterized most TCR sequences, yet some public TCRs appeared in many donors.

This sequence originates from a man younger than 30 in good health and CMV-seropositive. This rearrangement joins TRBV28 to TRBJ1-2, with D maybe TRBD1 (5 bases). The sequenced material came from PBMCs. The CDR3 loop reads CASSFWGGYTF. The CDR3 DNA reads as TGTGCCAGCAGTTTTTGGGGCGGCTACACCTTC.